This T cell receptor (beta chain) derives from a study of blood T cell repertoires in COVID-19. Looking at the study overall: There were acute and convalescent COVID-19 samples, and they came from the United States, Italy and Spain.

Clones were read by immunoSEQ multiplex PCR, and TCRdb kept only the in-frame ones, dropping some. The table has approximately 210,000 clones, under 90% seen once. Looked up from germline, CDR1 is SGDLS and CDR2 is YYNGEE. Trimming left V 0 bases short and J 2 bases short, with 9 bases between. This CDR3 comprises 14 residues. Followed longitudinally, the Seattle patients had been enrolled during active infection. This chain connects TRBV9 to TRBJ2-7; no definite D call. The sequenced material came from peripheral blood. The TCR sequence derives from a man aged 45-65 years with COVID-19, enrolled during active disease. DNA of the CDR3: TGTGCCAGCAGCGTAGGCAACAGACCCTACGAGCAGTACTTC. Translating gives CASSVGNRPYEQYF. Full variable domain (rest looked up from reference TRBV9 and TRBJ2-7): DSGVTQTPKHLITATGQRVTLRCSPRSGDLSVYWYQQSLDQGLQFLIQYYNGEERAKGNILERFSAQQFPDLHSELNLSSLELGDSALYFCASSVGNRPYEQYFGPGTRLTVT.